Listed here are 7 T cell receptor beta chains from one sample, sequenced in a study of early T cells in non-severe SARS-CoV-2 infection. Using its own MiXCR run on the 5' RACE reads, TCRdb lists one record per CDR3 protein. The sample has around 63,000 distinct CDR3 sequences; about 6% are singletons. This specimen consisted of whole blood, obtained at baseline. These receptors all come from an adult who was a healthcare worker with PCR-confirmed SARS-CoV-2 infection or an uninfected control (not recorded which).

This sequence joins TRBV6-5 and TRBJ1-2; possibly TRBD1 for D (5 bases). Germline V gene lookup returns CDR1 MNHEY and CDR2 SVGAGI. The CDR3 totals 16 residues. Trimming shortened V by 4 bases and J by 5 bases, and 20 bases separated the two germline ends. The CDR3 DNA sequence: TGTGCCAGCAGTTCCCGGGACGCCTACCCACGTTATGGCTACACCTTC. Its translation: CASSSRDAYPRYGYTF.

The chain links TRBV6-5 to TRBJ1-2, with 9 bases matching TRBD1. With 6 bases clipped from V and 6 bases from J, the junction kept 11 bases outside the gene matches. Germline values: CDR1 MNHEY, CDR2 SVGAGI. The CDR3 consists of 15 residues. CDR3 nucleotides: TGTGCCAGCAGCCGTCTACAGGGGGCAAGGGATGGCTACACCTTC. Translating it yields CASSRLQGARDGYTF.

This clonotype was counted at least ten times. The rearrangement links TRBV7-9 to TRBJ1-4, with D maybe TRBD1 (6 bases). V was shortened by 6 bases and J by 10 bases, with 18 bases between the two germline ends. CDR1 is SEHNR and CDR2 is FQNEAQ in the germline V gene (reference sequence). The CDR3 runs to 14 residues. CDR3 loop: CASSLALQGGKLFF. The CDR3 DNA reads as TGTGCCAGCAGTCTAGCGTTACAGGGCGGAAAACTGTTTTTT.

This clonotype was counted at least ten times. The V and J genes are TRBV10-2 and TRBJ1-5; unclear D gene. CDR1 WSHSY and CDR2 SAAADI come from the germline V gene. V was pared by 5 bases and J by 7 bases, with 12 bases between. The CDR3 totals 13 residues. The CDR3 DNA reads TGCGCCAGCAGTCCTGATAGACGCCAGCCCCAGCATTTT. Translating gives CASSPDRRQPQHF.

This clonotype was observed a few times. The chain carries TRBV5-1 and TRBJ2-6; D unresolved. CDR3 size: 18 residues. Trimming removed 1 base from V and 0 bases from J, with 14 bases in between. Germline CDR1 reads SGHRS; CDR2 reads YFSETQ. The CDR3: CASSLLAESLSGANVLTF. In DNA form, the CDR3 reads TGCGCCAGCAGCTTGCTGGCAGAGTCGCTCTCTGGGGCCAACGTCCTGACTTTC.

This clonotype has a count of ten or more. The rearrangement links TRBV29-1 to TRBJ2-3, with 9 bases identical to TRBD1. Germline CDR1 reads SQVTM; CDR2 reads ANQGSEA. The J segment lost 2 bases and the V segment lost 3 bases, leaving 9 bases of the junction unmatched. The CDR3 is 16 amino acids. The CDR3 sequence: CSVDDRDRGNTDTQYF. The CDR3 DNA follows: TGCAGCGTTGATGACCGTGACAGGGGGAACACAGATACGCAGTATTTT.

In this sample, this clonotype turned up a few times. V gene TRBV3-1 combines with J gene TRBJ2-5, with D perhaps TRBD1 or TRBD2 (6 bases each). Trimming cost V 3 bases and J 0 bases, with 11 bases left between them. This CDR3 region has 15 residues. Looked up from germline, CDR1 is LGHDT and CDR2 is YNNKEL (reference sequence). The CDR3 sequence: CASSHMGGDQETQYF. CDR3 nucleotide sequence: TGTGCCAGCAGCCATATGGGGGGCGACCAAGAGACCCAGTACTTC.